The 10 T cell receptor beta chains below all came from one sample that was sequenced in a study of blood T cell repertoires in COVID-19. Sequenced by immunoSEQ multiplex PCR; TCRdb stores in-frame clones only, minus some. This sample has over 250,000 clones; 85% occur once, and the top ten carry about an eighth. Sample: peripheral blood. These receptors were collected from a human donor in a cohort sampled during active COVID-19.

This chain connects TRBV21-1 to TRBJ1-6. TRBV21-1 is noted as a pseudogene. The CDR3 sequence is 17 residues long. The DNA of the CDR3 is TGTGCCAGCAGCCGCAGGGAGGGGGGCCCCTATAATTCACCCCTCCACTTT. Protein sequence: CASSRREGGPYNSPLHF.

The J gene is TRBJ2-7, the V gene TRBV12-5; 10 bases align to TRBD2. V was pared by 6 bases and J by 6 bases, with 8 bases of the junction left unmatched. This CDR3 contains 14 residues. Germline V lookup: CDR1 LGHNT, CDR2 FRNRAP. As DNA, the CDR3 is TGTGCTAGTGGCTCCTCTAGCGGGAGAACCGAGCAGTACTTC. It is translated as CASGSSSGRTEQYF.

This chain uses TRBV21-1 with TRBJ2-1; the table calls TRBD2, which could not be checked here. TRBV21-1 is marked as a pseudogene. The CDR3 has 18 residues. CDR3: CASSKEVRRGRAYNEQFF. The CDR3, as DNA: TGTGCCAGCAGCAAAGAGGTAAGGCGCGGGAGGGCCTACAATGAGCAGTTCTTC.

V usage is TRBV18 and J usage is TRBJ1-1, with 10 bases lining up with TRBD1. This CDR3 is 16 amino acids long. The J segment lost 1 base and the V segment lost 3 bases, leaving 5 bases of the junction unmatched. Per the germline V gene, CDR1 is KGHSH and CDR2 is LQKENI. CDR3 DNA sequence: TGTGCCAGCTCACCCGGGACAGGGGTACAGAACACTGAAGCTTTCTTT. This encodes CASSPGTGVQNTEAFF.

The V call is TRBV4-2, the J call TRBJ2-1; D perhaps matches TRBD1 (5 bases). Germline assignment: CDR1 LGHNA and CDR2 YNFKEQ. With 3 bases removed from V and 4 bases from J, the gap between germline ends came to 10 bases. The CDR3 extends over 14 amino acids. This chain's CDR3 is CASSQGRAYNEQFF. Here the CDR3 DNA reads TGTGCCAGCAGCCAGGGCAGGGCTTACAATGAGCAGTTCTTC.

A word on this clone: A much larger clone lies a single base off, so this may be a read error. This sample also contains other DNA sequences that code for the same CDR3. The V and J genes are TRBV12-3 or TRBV12-4 and TRBJ2-1; a weak D match, TRBD1 (6 bases). The CDR3 totals 12 residues. V shed 1 base and J shed 9 bases, with 7 bases lying between them. The CDR3 sequence is CASSLGGGEQFF. DNA for the CDR3: TGTGCCAGCAGTTTAGGAGGGGGTGAGCAGTTCTTC.

This chain uses TRBV19 with TRBJ2-7; TRBD1 might be the D (6 bases). CDR3 length: 16 amino acids. The germline V gene encodes CDR1 LNHDA and CDR2 SQIVND (reference sequence). V shed 5 bases and J shed 7 bases, with 24 bases lying between them. The chain's CDR3 is CASSLRQAGGTWEQYF. The CDR3 DNA reads TGTGCCAGTAGTCTTCGACAGGCCGGTGGTACGTGGGAGCAGTACTTC.

CDR3 nucleotides: TGTGCCAGCAGTATTGGACAGGGGATGAACACTGAAGCTTTCTTT. Its translation: CASSIGQGMNTEAFF. This rearrangement joins TRBV6-5 to TRBJ1-1, with 9 bases that match TRBD1. Germline V gene data show CDR1 as MNHEY and CDR2 as SVGAGI. J was trimmed by 0 bases and V by 5 bases; bases with no gene match: 4. The CDR3 length is 15 residues.

The V gene is TRBV15, the J gene TRBJ2-1; 7 bases fit TRBD2. The CDR3 runs to 16 residues. Germline V lookup: CDR1 LNHNV, CDR2 YYDKDF (reference sequence). V lost 0 bases to trimming and J lost 8 bases; unmatched junction nucleotides: 10. CDR3 nucleotides: TGTGCCACCAGCAGAGATCGGCGGGAGTTAGGTCATGAGCAGTTCTTC. Encoded protein: CATSRDRRELGHEQFF.

This clone was observed once. The V and J genes are TRBV28 and TRBJ2-7; D unclear. This CDR3 has 11 amino acids. From germline, CDR1 is MDHEN and CDR2 SYDVKM. Between the trimmed V and J ends, which lost 8 bases and 4 bases, there was a span of 9 bases. This CDR3 reads CASSGEYEQYF. CDR3 sequence (DNA): TGTGCCAGCTCTGGAGAGTACGAGCAGTACTTC.